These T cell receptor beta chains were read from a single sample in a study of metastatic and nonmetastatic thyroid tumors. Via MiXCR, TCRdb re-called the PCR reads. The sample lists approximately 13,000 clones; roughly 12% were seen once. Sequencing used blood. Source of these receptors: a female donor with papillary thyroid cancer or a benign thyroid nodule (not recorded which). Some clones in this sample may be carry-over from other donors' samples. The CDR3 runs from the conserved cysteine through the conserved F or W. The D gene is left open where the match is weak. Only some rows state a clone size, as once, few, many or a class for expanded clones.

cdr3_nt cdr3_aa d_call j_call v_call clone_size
TGCAGTGCTACTGGGACTAGCGGGTGGGCTGAGCAGTTCTTC CSATGTSGWAEQFF TRBD2 TRBJ2-1 TRBV20-1 many
TGTGCCAGCAGCCTTTCAGGAGACAATGAGCAGTTCTTC CASSLSGDNEQFF . TRBJ2-1 TRBV3-1 many
TGTGCGAGCGCGCCGGGCAGAGGGCCCCAGAATTTT CASAPGRGPQNF . TRBJ1-5 TRBV28 .
TGTGCAAGCAATTCAAGACAGGGACCCGGAGGGTTCTCTGGAAACACCATATATTTT CASNSRQGPGGFSGNTIYF TRBD1 TRBJ1-3 TRBV27 .
TGTGCCAGCAGTTCGCTGGGGGGGCGGAAAGCCAAAAACATTCAGTACTTC CASSSLGGRKAKNIQYF . TRBJ2-4 TRBV27 many
TGTGCCAGTAGTCCCCGGACTAGCTTTCGCGAGACCCAGTACTTC CASSPRTSFRETQYF TRBD2 TRBJ2-5 TRBV19 many
TGTGCCAGCAGTGATGGGGGGTTTACTAGCTATGGCTACACCTTC CASSDGGFTSYGYTF . TRBJ1-2 TRBV2 many
TGTGCCAGCACCCGAGGGGGCGGCGGGGGCTTTTCCGAGCAGTACTTC CASTRGGGGGFSEQYF . TRBJ2-7 TRBV28 medium-sized
TGCGCCAGCAGCTTGCGGGTCGACAACTACGAGCAGTACTTC CASSLRVDNYEQYF . TRBJ2-7 TRBV5-1 many
TGTGCCAGCAGCTTAGAAGGGCGTAGCAATGAGCAGTTCTTC CASSLEGRSNEQFF . TRBJ2-1 TRBV7-3 many
TGTGCCAGCAGCCCGGGCCCCTATCAGCCCCAGCATTTT CASSPGPYQPQHF . TRBJ1-5 TRBV3-1 many
TGCGCCAGCAGCCGGACAGCTACCTACGAGCAGTACTTC CASSRTATYEQYF . TRBJ2-7 TRBV5-1 medium-sized
TGTGCCAGCAATTCCGGGCCCGCTAGCACGGTTAACTATGGCTACACCTTC CASNSGPASTVNYGYTF . TRBJ1-2 TRBV28 medium-sized
TGTGCCAGCAGTCAAGACAGGCGGGACTACGGGGAGCTGTTTTTT CASSQDRRDYGELFF . TRBJ2-2 TRBV3-1 many
TGCGCCAGCGCTGCCGTCGCGGGAGGCGAGCAGTACTTC CASAAVAGGEQYF TRBD2 TRBJ2-7 TRBV10-1 .
TGTGCCAGCAGCTTAGCGCGGTTCGACATGGCGGATGGCTACACCTTC CASSLARFDMADGYTF . TRBJ1-2 TRBV11-1 medium-sized
TGTGCCAGCAGCTTAGGCAGGGCCGCGGGTGGGACCCAGTACTTC CASSLGRAAGGTQYF . TRBJ2-5 TRBV13 many
TGCAGCACACACCGGGACAGGGAGTCCGAGCAGTACTTC CSTHRDRESEQYF TRBD1 TRBJ2-7 TRBV29-1 many
TGTGCCAGCAGTAACCGGACAGGGGTCTTC CASSNRTGVF TRBD1 TRBJ2-5 TRBV6-1 medium-sized
TGTGCCAGCAGTTGGGGGACAGATACGCAGTATTTT CASSWGTDTQYF . TRBJ2-3 TRBV12-3/TRBV12-4 few
TGTGCCAGCAGCTTACCTGACCCCCTGCAGACCCAGTACTTC CASSLPDPLQTQYF . TRBJ2-5 TRBV7-3 many
TGTGCCAGCAGTGAACAGGGGGGAGGCAATGAGCAGTTCTTC CASSEQGGGNEQFF . TRBJ2-1 TRBV2 many
TGCAGCGTTGAAGAGAACATTAACACCGGGGAGCTGTTTTTT CSVEENINTGELFF . TRBJ2-2 TRBV29-1 many